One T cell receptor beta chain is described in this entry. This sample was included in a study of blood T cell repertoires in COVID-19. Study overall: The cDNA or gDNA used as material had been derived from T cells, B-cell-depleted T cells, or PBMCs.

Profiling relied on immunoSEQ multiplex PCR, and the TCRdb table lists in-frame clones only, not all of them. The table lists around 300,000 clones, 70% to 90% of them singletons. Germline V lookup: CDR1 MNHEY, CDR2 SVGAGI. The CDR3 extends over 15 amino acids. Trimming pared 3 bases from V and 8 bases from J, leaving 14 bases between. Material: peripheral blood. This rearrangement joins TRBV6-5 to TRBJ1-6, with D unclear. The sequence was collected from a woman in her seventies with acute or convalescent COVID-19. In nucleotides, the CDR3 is TGTGCCAGCAGTTATCAGAGCAGGAGGGATTCACCCCTCCACTTT. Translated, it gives CASSYQSRRDSPLHF.